This T cell receptor (beta chain) was identified in a study of blood T cells in healthy people across ages. Study-wide findings and caveats: What prevented conclusive comparison of naive and antigen-experienced cells was that PBMCs were unsorted.

On this clonotype: The antigen remains unidentified.

A second about 6 to 11 cycle PCR used barcoded and J-beta primers. TCRdb re-analysed the 5' RACE reads in MiXCR, keeping a single row per CDR3 protein. The table has hundreds of thousands of distinct CDR3 sequences, around 42% seen once. CDR1 and CDR2 (germline): MGHRA, YSYEKL. The CDR3 contains 14 residues. The V gene end was trimmed by 1 base and the J gene end by 5 bases; junction bases not matched to a gene: 3. Sequencing used blood. This clonotype originated in a man in his fifties or sixties in good health. The rearrangement joins TRBV4-1 to TRBJ1-1; 8 bases line up with TRBD1. This CDR3 reads CASSQADRETEAFF. The CDR3 region has the DNA TGCGCCAGCAGCCAAGCGGACAGGGAGACTGAAGCTTTCTTT.